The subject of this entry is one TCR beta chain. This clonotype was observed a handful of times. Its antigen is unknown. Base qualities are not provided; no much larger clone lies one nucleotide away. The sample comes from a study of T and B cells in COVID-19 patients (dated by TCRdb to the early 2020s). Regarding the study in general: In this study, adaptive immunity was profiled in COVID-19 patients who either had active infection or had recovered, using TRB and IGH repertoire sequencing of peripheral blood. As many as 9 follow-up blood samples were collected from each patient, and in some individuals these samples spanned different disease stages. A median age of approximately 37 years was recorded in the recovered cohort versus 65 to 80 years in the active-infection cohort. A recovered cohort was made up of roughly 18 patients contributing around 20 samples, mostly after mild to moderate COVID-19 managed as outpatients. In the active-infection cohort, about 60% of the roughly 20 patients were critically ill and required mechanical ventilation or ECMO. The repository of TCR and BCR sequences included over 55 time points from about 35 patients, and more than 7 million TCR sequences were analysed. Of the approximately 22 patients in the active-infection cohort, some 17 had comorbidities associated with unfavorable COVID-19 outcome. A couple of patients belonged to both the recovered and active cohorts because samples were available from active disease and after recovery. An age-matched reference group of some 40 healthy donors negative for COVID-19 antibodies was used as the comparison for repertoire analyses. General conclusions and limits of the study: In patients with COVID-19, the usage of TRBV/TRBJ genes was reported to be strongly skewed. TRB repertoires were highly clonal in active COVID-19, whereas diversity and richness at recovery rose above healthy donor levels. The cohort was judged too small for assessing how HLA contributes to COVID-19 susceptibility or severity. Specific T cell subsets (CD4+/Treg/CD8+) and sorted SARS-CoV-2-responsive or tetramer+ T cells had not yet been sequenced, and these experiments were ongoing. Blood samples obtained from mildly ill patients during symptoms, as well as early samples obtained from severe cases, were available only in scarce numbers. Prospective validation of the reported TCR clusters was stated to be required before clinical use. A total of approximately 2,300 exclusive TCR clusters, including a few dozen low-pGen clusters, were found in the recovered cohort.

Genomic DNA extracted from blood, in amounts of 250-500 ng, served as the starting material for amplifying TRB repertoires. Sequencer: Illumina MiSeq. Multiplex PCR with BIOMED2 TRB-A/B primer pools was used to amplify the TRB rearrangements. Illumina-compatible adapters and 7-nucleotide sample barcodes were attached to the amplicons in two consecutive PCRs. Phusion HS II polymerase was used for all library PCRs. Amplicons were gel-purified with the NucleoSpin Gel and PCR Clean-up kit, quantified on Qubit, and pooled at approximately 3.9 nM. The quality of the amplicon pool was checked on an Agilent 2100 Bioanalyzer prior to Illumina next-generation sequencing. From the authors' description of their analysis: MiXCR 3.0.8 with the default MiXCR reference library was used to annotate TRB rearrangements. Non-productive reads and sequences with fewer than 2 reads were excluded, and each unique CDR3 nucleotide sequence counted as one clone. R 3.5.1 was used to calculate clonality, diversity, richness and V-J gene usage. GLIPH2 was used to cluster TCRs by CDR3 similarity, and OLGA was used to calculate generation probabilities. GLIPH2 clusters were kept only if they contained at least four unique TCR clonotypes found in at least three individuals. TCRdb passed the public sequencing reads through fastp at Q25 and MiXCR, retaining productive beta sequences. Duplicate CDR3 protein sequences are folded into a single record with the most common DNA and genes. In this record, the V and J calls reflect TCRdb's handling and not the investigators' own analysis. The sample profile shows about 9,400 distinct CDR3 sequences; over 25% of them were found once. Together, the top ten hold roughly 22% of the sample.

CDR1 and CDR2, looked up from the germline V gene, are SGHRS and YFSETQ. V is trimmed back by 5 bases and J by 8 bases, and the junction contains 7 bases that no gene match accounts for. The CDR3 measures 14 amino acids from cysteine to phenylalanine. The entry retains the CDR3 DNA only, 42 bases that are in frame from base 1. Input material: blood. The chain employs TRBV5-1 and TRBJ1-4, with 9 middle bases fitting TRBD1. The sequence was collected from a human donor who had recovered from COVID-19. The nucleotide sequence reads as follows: TGCGCCAGCAGTTCCTCGGGACAGGGAGAAAAACTGTTTTTT. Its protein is CASSSSGQGEKLFF. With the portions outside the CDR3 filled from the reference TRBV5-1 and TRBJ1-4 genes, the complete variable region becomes KAGVTQTPRYLIKTRGQQVTLSCSPISGHRSVSWYQQTPGQGLQFLFEYFSETQRNKGNFPGRFSGRQFSNSRSEMNVSTLELGDSALYLCASSSSGQGEKLFFGSGTQLSVL.